This TCR beta chain stems from a study of neurological immune-mediated disorders. Notes on the study in general: The most TCR clonal expansion was seen in HTLV-1-associated myelopathy, and the least was seen in multiple sclerosis, which fell below healthy controls. Private repertoires in all groups were suggested, as expanded clones shared no CDR3 amino acid sequences across subjects.

This CDR3 contains 12 residues. The junction had 6 bases not matched to a gene; V was cut back by 5 bases and J by 6 bases. Germline values: CDR1 SQVTM, CDR2 ANQGSEA. The authors made cDNA by 5'RACE with 10-nucleotide random UMIs. TCRdb re-called the 5' RACE reads with MiXCR, one entry per CDR3 protein. The sample contains 65,000 to 90,000 distinct CDR3 sequences, under 13% of which appear only once. This clonotype was recorded at least ten times. Its target is unknown. The clonotype was recovered from a man aged 40-49 years in good health. Sequencing was carried out using PBMCs. This rearrangement joins TRBV29-1 to TRBJ2-7; 8 positions agree with TRBD1. In DNA form, the CDR3 reads TGCAGCGTTACGGACAGGGATGCCGAGCAGTACTTC. It encodes CSVTDRDAEQYF.